This T cell receptor (beta chain) is from a study of blood T cell repertoires in COVID-19. Turning to the study itself: PBMCs, B-cell-depleted T cells, or T cells were the source of the cDNA or gDNA that made up the material.

Germline V gene data show CDR1 as SGHDT and CDR2 as YYEEEE. V shed 2 bases, J shed 3 bases, and the junction held 1 base outside the gene matches. This CDR3 has 14 residues. Methods used by the authors: Quantification of nucleated cells was approximated via reference gene primer amplification. Here immunoSEQ multiplex PCR was the method, and the copy in TCRdb shows in-frame clones only, minus some. V and J calls and clone size are those listed in that table; D and trimming were worked out from the DNA. This sample has a few hundred thousand clones, with roughly 90% found just once. The V and J genes are TRBV5-6 and TRBJ2-5; TRBD2 matches 10 bases. The sequence was collected from a young man with COVID-19, enrolled during active disease. Sequenced material: peripheral blood. Written as DNA, the CDR3 is TGTGCCAGCAGCTTCGGGACTAGCGAAGAGACCCAGTACTTC. Translation gives CASSFGTSEETQYF. Looking up the rest from reference TRBV5-6 and TRBJ2-5 gives the full variable domain: DAGVTQSPTHLIKTRGQQVTLRCSPKSGHDTVSWYQQALGQGPQFIFQYYEEEERQRGNFPDRFSGHQFPNYSSELNVNALLLGDSALYLCASSFGTSEETQYFGPGTRLLVL.